The clone carrying this T cell receptor (beta chain) was recorded at least ten times. Its antigen is still unknown. A much larger clone lies a single base off, so this may be a read error. These data come from a study of read filtering for tumor transcriptome and immune sequencing. Study details: Patients were approximately 17 male and about 15 female, mean age roughly 70 years, range about 47 to 85.

This CDR3 is built from 16 residues. The V gene lost 4 bases and the J gene lost 0 bases, with 13 bases spanning the gap. Germline lookup yields CDR1 SGHVS and CDR2 FQNEAQ. This library used around 400 ng RNA and molecular barcoded adaptors spanning alpha/delta and beta/gamma chains. One entry per CDR3 protein, called by TCRdb with MiXCR from the reads. The table shows roughly 90,000 distinct CDR3 sequences, with about 12% occurring only once. Regarding the study as a whole: The CD138-negative fraction was mixed bone marrow immune cells, not pure T cells. IR-seq and RNA-seq agreed better without single-read clonotypes. IR-seq captured clonotypes deeper and more reliably than RNA-seq.

Sequenced input: a population of CD138-negative cells sorted from bone marrow. The rearrangement uses TRBV7-8 and TRBJ2-1; D possibly corresponds to TRBD1 (6 bases). The sequence was obtained from a donor over 35 with multiple myeloma. The CDR3 nucleotides read TGTGCCAGCAGCTCTTCAATAGGGGGCTCCTACAATGAGCAGTTCTTC. It encodes CASSSSIGGSYNEQFF.